This entry features one T cell receptor beta chain sequence. Its cognate antigen is unknown. This entry comes from a study of cytomegalovirus exposure and HLA in healthy donors. The PCR employed 60 Vbeta primers together with 13 Jbeta primers. Here immunoSEQ multiplex PCR was the method, and the copy in TCRdb shows in-frame clones only, minus some. The sample shows around 160,000 clones, about three quarters of them seen only once. Germline CDR1 LGHNT, CDR2 FRNRAP. Between the trimmed V and J ends, which lost 4 bases and 0 bases, there was a span of 12 bases. The CDR3 covers 15 residues. Study results and limitations: Cytomegalovirus status, reportedly, was diagnosed with high specificity and sensitivity by the classifier. The only immune exposure information that was available was CMV serostatus.

This receptor was taken from a man aged 40-49 years in good health and CMV-seropositive. The rearrangement joins TRBV12-5 to TRBJ2-5; a possible D gene is TRBD1 (5 bases). Material: PBMCs. The CDR3: CASGSLTAYQETQYF. The CDR3, as DNA: TGTGCTAGTGGTTCGCTGACAGCGTACCAAGAGACCCAGTACTTC.